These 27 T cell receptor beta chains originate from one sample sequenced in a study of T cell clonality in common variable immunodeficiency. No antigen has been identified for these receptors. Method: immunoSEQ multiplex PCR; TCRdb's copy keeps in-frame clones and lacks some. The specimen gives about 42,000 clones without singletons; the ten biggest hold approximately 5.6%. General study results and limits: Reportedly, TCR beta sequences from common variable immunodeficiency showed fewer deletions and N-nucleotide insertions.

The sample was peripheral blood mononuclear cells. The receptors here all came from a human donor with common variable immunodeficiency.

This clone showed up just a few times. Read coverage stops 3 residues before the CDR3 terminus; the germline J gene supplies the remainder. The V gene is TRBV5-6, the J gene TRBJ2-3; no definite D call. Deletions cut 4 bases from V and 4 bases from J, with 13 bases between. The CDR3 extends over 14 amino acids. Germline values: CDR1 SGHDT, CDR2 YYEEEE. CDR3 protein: CASSPDLEPDTQYF. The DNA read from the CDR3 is TGTGCCAGCAGCCCAGACCTAGAGCCAGATACG.

Here the CDR3 reads CASSPREAYSNQPQHF. CDR3 DNA (partial): TGTGCCAGCAGCCCCCGTGAAGCCTATAGCAATCAGCCC. This chain joins TRBV7-8 and TRBJ1-5; no clear D. The read ends 3 residues before the CDR3 terminus; that terminus is restored from the germline J gene. The germline V gene encodes CDR1 SGHVS and CDR2 FQNEAQ. The V and J ends lost 5 bases and 0 bases respectively, with 14 bases between them. The CDR3 length is 16 residues.

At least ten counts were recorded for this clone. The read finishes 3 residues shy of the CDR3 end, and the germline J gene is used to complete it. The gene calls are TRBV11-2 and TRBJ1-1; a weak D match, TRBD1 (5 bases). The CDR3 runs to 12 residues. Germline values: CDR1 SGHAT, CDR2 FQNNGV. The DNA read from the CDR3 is TGTGCCAGCAGCTTGTCAGGGCTAGAA. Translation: CASSLSGLE. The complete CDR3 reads CASSLSGLEAFF.

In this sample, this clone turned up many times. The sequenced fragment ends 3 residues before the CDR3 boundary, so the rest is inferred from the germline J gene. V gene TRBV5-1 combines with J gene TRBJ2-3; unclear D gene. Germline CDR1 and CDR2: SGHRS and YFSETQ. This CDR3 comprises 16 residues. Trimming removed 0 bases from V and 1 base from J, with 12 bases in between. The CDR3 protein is CASSLDLRLGTDTQYF. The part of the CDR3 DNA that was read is TGCGCCAGCAGCTTGGATTTGAGGCTAGGCACAGATACG.

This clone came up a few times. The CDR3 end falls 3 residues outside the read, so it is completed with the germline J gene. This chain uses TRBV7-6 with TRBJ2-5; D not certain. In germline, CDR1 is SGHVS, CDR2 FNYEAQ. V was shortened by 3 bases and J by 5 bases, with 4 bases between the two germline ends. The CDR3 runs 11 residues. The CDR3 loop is CASSFSETQYF. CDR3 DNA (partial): TGTGCCAGCAGCTTTAGCGAGACC.

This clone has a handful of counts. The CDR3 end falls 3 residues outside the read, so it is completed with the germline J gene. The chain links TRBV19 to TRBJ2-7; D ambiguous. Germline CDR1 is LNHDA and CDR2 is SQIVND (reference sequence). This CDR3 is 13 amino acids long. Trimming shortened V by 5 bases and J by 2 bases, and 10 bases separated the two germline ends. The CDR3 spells CASSSSSAYEQYF. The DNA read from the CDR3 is TGTGCCAGTAGTTCTAGTTCAGCCTACGAG. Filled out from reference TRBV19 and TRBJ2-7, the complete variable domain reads DGGITQSPKYLFRKEGQNVTLSCEQNLNHDAMYWYRQDPGQGLRLIYYSQIVNDFQKGDIAEGYSVSREKKESFPLTVTSAQKNPTAFYLCASSSSSAYEQYFGPGTRLTVT.

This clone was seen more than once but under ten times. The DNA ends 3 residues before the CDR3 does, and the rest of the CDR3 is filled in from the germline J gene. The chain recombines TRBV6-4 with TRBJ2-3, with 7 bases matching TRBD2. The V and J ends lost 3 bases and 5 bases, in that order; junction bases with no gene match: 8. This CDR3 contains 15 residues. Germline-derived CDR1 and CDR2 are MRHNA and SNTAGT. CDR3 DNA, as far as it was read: TGTGCCAGCAGTGATTGGGGGGGGAGTCAAGATACG. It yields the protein CASSDWGGSQDT. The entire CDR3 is CASSDWGGSQDTQYF.

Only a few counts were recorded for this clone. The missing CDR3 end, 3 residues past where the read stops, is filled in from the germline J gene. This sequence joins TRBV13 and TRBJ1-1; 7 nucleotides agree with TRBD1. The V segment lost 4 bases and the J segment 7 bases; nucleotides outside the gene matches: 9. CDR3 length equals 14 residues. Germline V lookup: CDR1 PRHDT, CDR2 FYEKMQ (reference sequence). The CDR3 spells CASSSEGARGEAFF. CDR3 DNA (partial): TGTGCCAGCAGCTCCGAGGGGGCGCGGGGTGAA.

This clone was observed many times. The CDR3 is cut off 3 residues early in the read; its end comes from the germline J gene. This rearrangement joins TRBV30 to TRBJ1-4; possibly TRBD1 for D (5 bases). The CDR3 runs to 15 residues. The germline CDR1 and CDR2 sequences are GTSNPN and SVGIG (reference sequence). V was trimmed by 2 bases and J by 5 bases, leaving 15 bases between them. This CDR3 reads CAWSPEGNRNEKLFF. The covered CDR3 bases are TGTGCCTGGAGTCCAGAGGGTAACAGGAATGAAAAA.

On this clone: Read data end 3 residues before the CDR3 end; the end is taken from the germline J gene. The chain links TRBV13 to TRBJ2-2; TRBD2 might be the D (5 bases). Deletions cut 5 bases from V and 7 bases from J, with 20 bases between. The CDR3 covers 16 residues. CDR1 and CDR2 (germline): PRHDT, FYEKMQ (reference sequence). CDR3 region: CASSPQLARGNGELFF. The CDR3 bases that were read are TGTGCCAGCAGCCCCCAGCTGGCCCGGGGTAACGGGGAG.

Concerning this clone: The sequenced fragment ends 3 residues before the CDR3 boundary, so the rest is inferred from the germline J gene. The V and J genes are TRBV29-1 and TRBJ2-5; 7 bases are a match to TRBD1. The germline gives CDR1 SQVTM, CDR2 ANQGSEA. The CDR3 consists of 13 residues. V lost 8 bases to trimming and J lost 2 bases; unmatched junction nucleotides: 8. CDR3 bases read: TGCAGCTTCGGACAGGCCAGGCAAGAGACC. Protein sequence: CSFGQARQET. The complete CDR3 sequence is CSFGQARQETQYF.

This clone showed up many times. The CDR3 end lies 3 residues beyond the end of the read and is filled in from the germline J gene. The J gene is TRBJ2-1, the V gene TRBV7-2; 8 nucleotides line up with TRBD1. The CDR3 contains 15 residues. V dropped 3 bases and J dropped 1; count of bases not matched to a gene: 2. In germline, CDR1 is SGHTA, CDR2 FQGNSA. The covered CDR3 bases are TGTGCCAGCAGCTTTGACAGGGGTTCCTACAATGAG. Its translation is CASSFDRGSYNE. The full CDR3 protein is CASSFDRGSYNEQFF.

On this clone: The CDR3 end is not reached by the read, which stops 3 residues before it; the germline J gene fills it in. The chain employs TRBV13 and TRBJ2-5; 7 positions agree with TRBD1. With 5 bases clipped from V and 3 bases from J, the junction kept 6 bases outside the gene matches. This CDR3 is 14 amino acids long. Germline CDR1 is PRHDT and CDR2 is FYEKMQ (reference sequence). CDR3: CASSHGTDEETQYF. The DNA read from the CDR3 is TGTGCCAGCAGCCATGGGACAGACGAAGAGACC.

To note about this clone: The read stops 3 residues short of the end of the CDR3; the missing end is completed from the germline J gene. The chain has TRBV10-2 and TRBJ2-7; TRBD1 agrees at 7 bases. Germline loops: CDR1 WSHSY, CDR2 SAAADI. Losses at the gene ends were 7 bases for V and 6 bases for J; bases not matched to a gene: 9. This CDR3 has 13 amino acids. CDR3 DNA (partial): TGCGCCAGCATCGAAAGGGGGCGCACCGAG. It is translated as CASIERGRTE. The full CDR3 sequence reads CASIERGRTEQYF.

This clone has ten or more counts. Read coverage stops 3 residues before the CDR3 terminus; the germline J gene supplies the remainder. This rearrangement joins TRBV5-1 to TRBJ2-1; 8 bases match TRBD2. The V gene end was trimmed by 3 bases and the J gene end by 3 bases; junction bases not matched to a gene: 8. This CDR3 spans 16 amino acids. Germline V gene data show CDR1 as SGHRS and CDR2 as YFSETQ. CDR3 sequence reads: CASSSGSGTHYNEQFF. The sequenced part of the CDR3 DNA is TGCGCCAGCAGCTCAGGTAGCGGGACTCACTACAATGAG.

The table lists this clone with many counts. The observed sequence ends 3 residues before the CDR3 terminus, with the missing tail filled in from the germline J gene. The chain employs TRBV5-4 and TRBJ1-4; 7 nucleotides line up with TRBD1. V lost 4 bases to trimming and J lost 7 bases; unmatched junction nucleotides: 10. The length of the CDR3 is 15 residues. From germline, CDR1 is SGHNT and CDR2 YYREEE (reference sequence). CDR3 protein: CASSTRQGGREKLFF. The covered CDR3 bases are TGTGCCAGCAGCACCCGACAGGGAGGTCGTGAAAAA. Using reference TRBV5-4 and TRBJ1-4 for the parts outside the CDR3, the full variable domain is ETGVTQSPTHLIKTRGQQVTLRCSSQSGHNTVSWYQQALGQGPQFIFQYYREEENGRGNFPPRFSGLQFPNYSSELNVNALELDDSALYLCASSTRQGGREKLFFGSGTQLSVL.

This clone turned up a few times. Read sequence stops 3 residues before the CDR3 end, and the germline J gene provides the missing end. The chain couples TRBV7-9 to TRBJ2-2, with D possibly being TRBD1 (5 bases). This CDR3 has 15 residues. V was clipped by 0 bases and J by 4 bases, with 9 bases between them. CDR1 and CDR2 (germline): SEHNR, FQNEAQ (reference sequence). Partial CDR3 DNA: TGTGCCAGCAGCTTAGCGGGGCCGGGCACCGGGGAG. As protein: CASSLAGPGTGE. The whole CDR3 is CASSLAGPGTGELFF.

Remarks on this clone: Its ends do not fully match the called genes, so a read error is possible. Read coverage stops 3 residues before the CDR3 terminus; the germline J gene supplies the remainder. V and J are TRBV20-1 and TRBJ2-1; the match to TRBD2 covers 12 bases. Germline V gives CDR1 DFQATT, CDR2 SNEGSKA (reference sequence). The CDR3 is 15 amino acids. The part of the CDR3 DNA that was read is TGCAGTACTAGACTAGCGGGGGCCGCTTACAATGAG. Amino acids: CSTRLAGAAYNE. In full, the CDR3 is CSTRLAGAAYNEQFF.

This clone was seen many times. CDR3 protein: CASSGGGSTDTQYF. Incomplete CDR3 DNA: TGTGCCAGCAGCGGCGGGGGGAGCACAGATACG. The rearrangement joins TRBV7-2 to TRBJ2-3; 8 bases line up with TRBD2. The read halts 3 residues ahead of the CDR3 end, with the missing end drawn from the germline J gene. The CDR3 runs to 14 residues. V gave up 5 bases and J gave up 0 bases; unmatched junction bases: 1. Germline V lookup: CDR1 SGHTA, CDR2 FQGNSA. The complete variable domain, with remaining parts taken from reference TRBV7-2 and TRBJ2-3, reads GAGVSQSPSNKVTEKGKDVELRCDPISGHTALYWYRQSLGQGLEFLIYFQGNSAPDKSGLPSDRFSAERTGGSVSTLTIQRTQQEDSAVYLCASSGGGSTDTQYFGPGTRLTVL.

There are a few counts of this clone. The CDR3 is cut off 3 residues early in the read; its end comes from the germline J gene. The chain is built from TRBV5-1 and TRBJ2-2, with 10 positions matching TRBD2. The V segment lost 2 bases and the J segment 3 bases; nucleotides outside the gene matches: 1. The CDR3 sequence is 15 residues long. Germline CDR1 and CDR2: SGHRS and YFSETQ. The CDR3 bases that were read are TGCGCCAGCAGCTTAGGACTAGCGGACACCGGGGAG. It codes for CASSLGLADTGE. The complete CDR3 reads CASSLGLADTGELFF.

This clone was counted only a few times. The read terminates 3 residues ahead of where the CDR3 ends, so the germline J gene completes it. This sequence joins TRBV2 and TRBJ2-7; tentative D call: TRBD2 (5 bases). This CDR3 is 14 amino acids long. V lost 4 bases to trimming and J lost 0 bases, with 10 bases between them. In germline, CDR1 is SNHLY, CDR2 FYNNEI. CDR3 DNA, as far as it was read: TGTGCCAGCAGTGTGGTTAGCGTCTCCTACGAG. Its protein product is CASSVVSVSYE. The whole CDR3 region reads CASSVVSVSYEQYF.

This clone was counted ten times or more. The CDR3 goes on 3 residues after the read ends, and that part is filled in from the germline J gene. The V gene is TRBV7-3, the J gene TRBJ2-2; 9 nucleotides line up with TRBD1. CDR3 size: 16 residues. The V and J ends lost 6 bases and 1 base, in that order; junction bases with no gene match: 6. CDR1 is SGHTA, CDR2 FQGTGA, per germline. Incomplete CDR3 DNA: TGTGCCAGCAGAAAGCCGGGACAGGGGAACACCGGGGAG. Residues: CASRKPGQGNTGE. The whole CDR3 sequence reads CASRKPGQGNTGELFF. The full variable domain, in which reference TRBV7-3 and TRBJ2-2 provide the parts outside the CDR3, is GAGVSQTPSNKVTEKGKYVELRCDPISGHTALYWYRQSLGQGPEFLIYFQGTGAADDSGLPNDRFFAVRPEGSVSTLKIQRTERGDSAVYLCASRKPGQGNTGELFFGEGSRLTVL.

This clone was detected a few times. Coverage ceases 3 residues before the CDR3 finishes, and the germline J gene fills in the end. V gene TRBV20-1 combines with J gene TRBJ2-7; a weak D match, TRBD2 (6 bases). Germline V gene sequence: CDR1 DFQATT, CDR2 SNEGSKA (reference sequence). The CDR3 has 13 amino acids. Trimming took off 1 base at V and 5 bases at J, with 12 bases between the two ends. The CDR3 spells CSARVTGRHEQYF. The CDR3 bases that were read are TGCAGTGCTAGAGTAACGGGGAGGCACGAG.

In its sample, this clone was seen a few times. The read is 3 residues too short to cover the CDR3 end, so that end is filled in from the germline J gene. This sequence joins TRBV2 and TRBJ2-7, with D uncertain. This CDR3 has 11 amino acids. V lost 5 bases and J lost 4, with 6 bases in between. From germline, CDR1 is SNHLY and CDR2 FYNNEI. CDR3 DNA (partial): TGTGCCAGCAGTATGTCATACGAG. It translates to CASSMSYE. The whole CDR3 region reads CASSMSYEQYF.

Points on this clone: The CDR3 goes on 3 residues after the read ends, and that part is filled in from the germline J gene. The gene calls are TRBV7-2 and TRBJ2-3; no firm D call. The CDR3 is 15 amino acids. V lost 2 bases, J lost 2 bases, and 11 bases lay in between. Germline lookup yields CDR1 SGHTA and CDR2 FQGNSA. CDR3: CASSLSVWITDTQYF. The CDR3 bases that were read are TGTGCCAGCAGCTTAAGCGTCTGGATCACAGATACG.

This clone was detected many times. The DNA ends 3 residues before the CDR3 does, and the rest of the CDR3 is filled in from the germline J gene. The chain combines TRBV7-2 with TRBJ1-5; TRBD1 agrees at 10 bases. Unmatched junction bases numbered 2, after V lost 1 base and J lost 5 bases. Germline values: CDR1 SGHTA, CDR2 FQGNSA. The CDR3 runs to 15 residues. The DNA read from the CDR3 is TGTGCCAGCAGCTTAGGGGGGACAGGGGATCAGCCC. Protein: CASSLGGTGDQP. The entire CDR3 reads CASSLGGTGDQPQHF.

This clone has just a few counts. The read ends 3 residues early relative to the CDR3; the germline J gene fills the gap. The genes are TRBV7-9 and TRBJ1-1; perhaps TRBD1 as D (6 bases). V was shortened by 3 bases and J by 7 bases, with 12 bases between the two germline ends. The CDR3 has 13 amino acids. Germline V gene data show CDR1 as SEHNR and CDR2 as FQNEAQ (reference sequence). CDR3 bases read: TGTGCCAGCAGCTTCAGACAGGAGGGTGAA. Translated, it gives CASSFRQEGE. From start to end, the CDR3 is CASSFRQEGEAFF.